This TCR beta chain is drawn from a study of T-cell memory formation after mild COVID-19. Study outcomes and limitations: Contracting clones, day 15 to 85, had balanced CD4/CD8, and later expanders favored CD4+.

Comments on this clonotype: As yet, its antigen is unknown.

TCRdb ran MiXCR on the 5' RACE reads and lists one entry per CDR3 protein. Among roughly 150,000 distinct CDR3 sequences listed, about 14% were seen once. Between the trimmed V and J ends, which lost 3 bases and 0 bases, there was a span of 5 bases. This CDR3 has 13 amino acids. This TCR was sampled from an adult woman who had mild COVID-19 (a few samples of this study predate the infection). Cell type and time point are not known. The chain employs TRBV12-3 or TRBV12-4 and TRBJ1-1; D gene uncertain. Sequencing was done on a sample of PBMCs or a T cell subset sorted from them (not recorded which). The CDR3: CASSFRVNTEAFF. The CDR3 DNA reads as TGTGCCAGCAGTTTTCGCGTGAACACTGAAGCTTTCTTT.